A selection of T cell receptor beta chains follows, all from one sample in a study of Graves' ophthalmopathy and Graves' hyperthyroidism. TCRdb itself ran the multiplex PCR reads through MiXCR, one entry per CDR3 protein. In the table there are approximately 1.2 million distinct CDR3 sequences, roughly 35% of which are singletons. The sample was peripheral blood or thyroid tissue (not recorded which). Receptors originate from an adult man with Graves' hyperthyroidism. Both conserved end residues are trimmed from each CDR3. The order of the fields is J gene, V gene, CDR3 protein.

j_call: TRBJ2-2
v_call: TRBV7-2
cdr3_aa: ASSQGQGATGELF

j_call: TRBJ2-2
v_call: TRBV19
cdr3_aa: ASRKYVRGGTGELF

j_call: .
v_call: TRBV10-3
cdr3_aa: VISTGLAVQLF

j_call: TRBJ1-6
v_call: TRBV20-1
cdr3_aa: SARDGRPGTGTLH

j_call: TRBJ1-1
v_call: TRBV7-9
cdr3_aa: ASSRVPLIEAF

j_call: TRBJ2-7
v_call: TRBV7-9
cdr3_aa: ASSLVSQGYEQY

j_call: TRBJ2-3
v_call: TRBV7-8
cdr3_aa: ASSPREGADTQY

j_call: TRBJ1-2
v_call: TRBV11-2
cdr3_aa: ASDNTHGGGDGYT

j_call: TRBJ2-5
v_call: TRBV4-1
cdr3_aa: ASSPLAGGDQETQY

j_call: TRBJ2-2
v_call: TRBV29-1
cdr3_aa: SVGRTTGTGELF

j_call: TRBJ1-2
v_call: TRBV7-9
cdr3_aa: ASSWVTTEAANYGYT

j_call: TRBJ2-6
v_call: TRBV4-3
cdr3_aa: ASNPGQLPVSGANVLT

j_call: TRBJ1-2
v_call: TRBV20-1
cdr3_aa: SAERTGAGYT

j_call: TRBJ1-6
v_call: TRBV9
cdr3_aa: ASSVVGGNSPLH

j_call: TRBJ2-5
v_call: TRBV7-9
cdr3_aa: ASSNNRGRLVTQY

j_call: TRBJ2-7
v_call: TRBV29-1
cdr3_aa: SVVRGAASYEQY

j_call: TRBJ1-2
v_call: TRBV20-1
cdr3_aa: SASGQGTYGYT

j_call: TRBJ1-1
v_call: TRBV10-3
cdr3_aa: ATDDNTEAF

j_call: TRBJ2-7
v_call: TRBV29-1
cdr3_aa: SVSGTSGHPPD

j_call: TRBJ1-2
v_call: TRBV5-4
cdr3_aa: ASSAGQGALINYGYT

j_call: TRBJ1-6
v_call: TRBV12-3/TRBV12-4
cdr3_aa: ASSGTGISPLH

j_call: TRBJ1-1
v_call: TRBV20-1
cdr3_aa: SAREDSREAF